This TCR beta chain was documented in a study of blood T cell repertoires in COVID-19. Study-level background: The analysed material was cDNA or gDNA that came from T cells, B-cell-depleted T cells, or PBMCs.

V lost 6 bases to trimming and J lost 7 bases; unmatched junction nucleotides: 12. The CDR3 covers 14 residues. Looked up from germline, CDR1 is MDHEN and CDR2 is SYDVKM. In Seattle, patients joined the study during active infection and were tracked longitudinally. Clones were read by immunoSEQ multiplex PCR, and TCRdb kept only the in-frame ones, dropping some. The repertoire holds 40,000 to 60,000 clones, with about nine tenths as singletons. In the case of this clone: The same CDR3 can be traced to other DNA sequences in this sample.

Sequencing was carried out using peripheral blood. This TCR came from a woman of 80 years or more with COVID-19, enrolled during active disease. V gene TRBV28 combines with J gene TRBJ2-7, with 7 positions matching TRBD1. In nucleotides, the CDR3 is TGTGCCAGCAGGAGACAGGGCACCTTGGGGGAGCAGTACTTC. It is translated as CASRRQGTLGEQYF.